A selection of T cell receptor beta chains follows, all from one sample in a study of glioma-infiltrating T cells. TCRdb processed the multiplex PCR reads anew with MiXCR; each CDR3 protein has one entry. This repertoire shows around 100,000 distinct CDR3 sequences, around 29% found once; its top ten account for 40% to 55%. Sequencing used glioma tissue, nonneoplastic brain tissue, or PBMCs (not recorded which). The receptor source for this set is a human donor with low-grade glioma or glioblastoma, undergoing nonglioma brain surgery, or in good health (not recorded which). The CDR3 runs from the conserved cysteine through the conserved F or W. The D gene is left open where the match is weak. The size of a clone is reported for some rows only, either as once, few or many, or as a class for expanded clones.

>many|TRBJ1-5|TRBD1|TRBV24-1
CATKGGPDQPQHF
TGTGCCACCAAAGGGGGCCCGGATCAGCCCCAGCATTTT
>few|TRBJ2-2|TRBD2|TRBV10-3
CAIRLSSGANTGELFF
TGTGCCATCAGACTGTCTAGCGGAGCGAACACCGGGGAGCTGTTTTTT
>once|TRBJ2-3|NA|TRBV14
CASSQGLLAYSGDTQYF
TGTGCCAGCAGCCAAGGTTTGCTAGCCTATTCGGGAGATACGCAGTATTTT
>many|TRBJ2-5|TRBD2|TRBV27
CASSPLGLAEISQETQYF
TGTGCCAGCAGTCCCCTGGGGCTAGCGGAAATAAGCCAAGAGACCCAGTACTTC
>few|TRBJ2-1|TRBD2|TRBV10-3
CATGGELAGGNEQFF
TGTGCCACGGGGGGGGAACTAGCGGGGGGTAATGAGCAGTTCTTC
>many|TRBJ1-5|NA|TRBV14
CASSQDRSEPQHF
TGTGCCAGCAGCCAAGATCGAAGCGAACCCCAGCATTTT
>many|TRBJ1-1|TRBD1|TRBV3-1
CASSQSGGFTEAFF
TGTGCCAGCAGCCAATCAGGGGGCTTTACTGAAGCTTTCTTT
>many|TRBJ1-2|NA|TRBV20-1
CSADSGTYGYTF
TGCAGTGCTGATTCAGGGACCTATGGCTACACCTTC
>many|TRBJ2-1|NA|TRBV3-1
CASSQYRTSYNEQFF
TGTGCCAGCAGCCAATACCGGACCTCCTACAATGAGCAGTTCTTC
>few|TRBJ2-3|NA|TRBV29-1
CSVELRGLTDTQYF
TGCAGCGTTGAGTTGCGGGGTCTCACAGATACGCAGTATTTT
>NA|TRBJ1-6|TRBD1|TRBV19
CASSTGQGFNSPLHF
TGTGCCAGTAGTACGGGACAGGGGTTTAATTCACCCCTCCACTTT
>many|TRBJ2-1|NA|TRBV6-1
CASRNTGSYNEQFF
TGTGCCAGCAGAAATACAGGCTCCTACAATGAGCAGTTCTTC
>many|TRBJ1-1|TRBD1|TRBV27
CASSPGQQNTEAFF
TGTGCCAGCAGCCCGGGACAGCAGAACACTGAAGCTTTCTTT
>many|TRBJ2-6|TRBD1|TRBV6-6
CASSYLQTGTGGLLTF
TGTGCCAGCAGTTACTTACAAACCGGGACAGGGGGTCTCCTTACTTTC
>NA|TRBJ2-1|NA|TRBV11-3
CASSFRDEQFF
TGTGCCAGCAGCTTTCGCGATGAGCAGTTCTTC
>many|TRBJ1-6|TRBD1|TRBV20-1
CSARTYGQGKSPLHF
TGCAGTGCTCGTACCTACGGACAGGGGAAATCACCCCTCCACTTT
>NA|TRBJ1-2|TRBD1|TRBV4-3
CASSQSLTGGMGGYTF
TGCGCCAGCAGCCAATCCCTGACAGGGGGGATGGGGGGCTACACCTTC
>many|TRBJ1-1|NA|TRBV27
CASSLSPGLLRTEAFF
TGTGCCAGCAGTTTATCCCCGGGCCTACTCCGCACTGAAGCTTTCTTT
>few|TRBJ2-7|TRBD1|TRBV29-1
CSVGPSDRGEQYF
TGCAGCGTTGGACCCTCCGACAGGGGCGAGCAGTACTTC
>many|TRBJ2-5|TRBD1|TRBV20-1
CSATETGSGQETQYF
TGCAGTGCTACCGAGACAGGGTCGGGCCAAGAGACCCAGTACTTC
>NA|TRBJ2-5|NA|TRBV19
CASSPGVFHEQHF
TGTGCCAGTAGTCCGGGGGTTTTCCACGAGCAGCACTTC
>NA|TRBJ1-5|TRBD1|TRBV7-2
CASSSRGQGWGQPQHF
TGTGCCAGCAGCTCCCGCGGACAGGGGTGGGGGCAGCCCCAGCATTTT
>many|TRBJ2-1|NA|TRBV4-2
CASSQDLGIGANEQFF
TGTGCCAGCAGCCAAGATCTGGGAATAGGGGCAAATGAGCAGTTCTTC
>few|TRBJ2-1|TRBD2|TRBV7-9
CASSFPRGAGANNEQFF
TGTGCCAGCAGCTTCCCCCGGGGAGCGGGGGCTAACAATGAGCAGTTCTTC
>many|TRBJ2-3|TRBD1|TRBV29-1
CSVDRGADTQYF
TGCAGCGTAGACAGGGGCGCAGATACGCAGTATTTT
>NA|TRBJ2-7|TRBD2|TRBV5-1
CASSTSGGSGGLYEQYF
TGCGCCAGCAGCACCTCTGGGGGGAGCGGGGGGCTGTACGAGCAGTACTTC
>NA|TRBJ1-5|NA|TRBV7-2
CASSLGVPGGPQHF
TGTGCCAGCAGCTTAGGGGTCCCTGGTGGGCCCCAGCATTTT
>NA|TRBJ2-7|NA|TRBV30
CAWRDFPSYEQYF
TGTGCCTGGAGGGACTTCCCCTCCTACGAGCAGTACTTC
>NA|TRBJ1-1|TRBD1|TRBV10-3
CAIRDRDREAGAFF
TGTGCCATCAGAGACCGGGACAGGGAAGCTGGAGCTTTCTTT
>few|TRBJ2-7|TRBD1|TRBV10-3
CAIMGQGVDEQYF
TGTGCCATCATGGGACAGGGGGTGGACGAGCAGTACTTC
>NA|TRBJ2-1|NA|TRBV5-8
CASSRLRNEQFF
TGTGCCAGCAGCCGACTGCGCAATGAGCAGTTCTTC
>many|TRBJ1-1|NA|TRBV4-2
CASSPLTRTTEAFF
TGTGCCAGCAGCCCACTGACCAGGACCACTGAAGCTTTCTTT
>many|TRBJ1-1|NA|TRBV29-1
CSVYRVRTEAFF
TGCAGCGTTTACAGGGTGCGCACTGAAGCTTTCTTT
>many|TRBJ2-1|TRBD1|TRBV6-2/TRBV6-3
CASSYLRTGHTSPAYNEQFF
TGTGCCAGCAGTTACCTCCGGACAGGGCACACCTCTCCAGCCTACAATGAGCAGTTCTTC
>many|TRBJ1-1|NA|TRBV6-6
CASSYGGAGTEAFF
TGTGCCAGCAGTTACGGGGGGGCTGGCACTGAAGCTTTCTTT
>few|TRBJ2-1|NA|TRBV29-1
CSVPEGSYNEQFF
TGCAGCGTGCCAGAGGGCTCCTACAATGAGCAGTTCTTC
>many|TRBJ1-1|NA|TRBV6-6
CASSYTGLNTEAFF
TGTGCCAGCAGTTACACAGGGTTGAACACTGAAGCTTTCTTT
>many|TRBJ1-4|NA|TRBV7-2
CASSFRGGGTNEKLFF
TGTGCCAGCAGCTTTAGAGGGGGGGGAACTAATGAAAAACTGTTTTTT
>NA|TRBJ2-7|TRBD1|TRBV14
CASSQHRAGQGLYEQYF
TGTGCCAGCAGCCAACACCGGGCGGGACAGGGCCTCTACGAGCAGTACTTC
>many|TRBJ1-2|NA|TRBV28
CASSFGGLGYTF
TGTGCCAGCAGTTTCGGGGGGCTAGGCTACACCTTC
>NA|TRBJ1-3|NA|TRBV4-3
CASSQAGSSGNTIYF
TGCGCCAGCAGCCAAGCAGGTTCCTCTGGAAACACCATATATTTT
>NA|TRBJ1-6|NA|TRBV7-9
CASSLGPSYNSPIHF
TGTGCCAGCAGCTTGGGACCGTCTTATAATTCACCCATCCACTTT
>few|TRBJ1-1|NA|TRBV5-4
CASSLKGGEGAFF
TGTGCCAGCAGCTTGAAGGGAGGTGAGGGAGCTTTCTTT
>many|TRBJ1-5|NA|TRBV6-1
CASSATLINQPQHF
TGTGCCAGCAGTGCCACGCTAATCAATCAGCCCCAGCATTTT
>few|TRBJ2-1|TRBD2|TRBV5-6
CASSLVALAGGLEQFF
TGTGCCAGCAGCTTGGTGGCACTAGCGGGGGGGCTGGAGCAGTTCTTC
>NA|TRBJ2-5|TRBD2|TRBV12-3/TRBV12-4
CARSRLATQETQYF
TGTGCCAGAAGTCGACTAGCTACCCAAGAGACCCAGTACTTC
>few|TRBJ2-1|NA|TRBV11-1
CASSFRDSYNEQFF
TGTGCCAGCAGCTTCCGGGACTCCTACAATGAGCAGTTCTTC
>NA|TRBJ2-7|NA|TRBV6-1
CASSYPQTYEQYF
TGTGCCAGCAGCTACCCTCAAACCTACGAGCAGTACTTC